This is a list of T cell receptor beta chains from one sample in a study of Ad26.COV2.S vaccination and SARS-CoV-2 variants. Assay: immunoSEQ multiplex PCR; the TCRdb copy retains only in-frame clones and omits some. This table has approximately 300,000 clones, 86% appearing once. Sample: peripheral blood, taken in a trial of Ad26.COV2.S vaccine versus placebo. These receptors were collected from a person aged 18 to 59 who received the Ad26.COV2.S COVID-19 vaccine or a placebo. The CDR3 runs from the conserved cysteine through the conserved F or W. Fields, in order: CDR3 length, V gene, CDR3 protein.

>15|TRBV11-2
CASSQTPGSSYEQYF
>16|TRBV5-1
CASSLVGTGTSTQQYF
>14|TRBV5-4
CASSTSLNTGELFF
>15|TRBV6-5
CASSSWGSSTDTQYF
>16|TRBV5-4
CASSLPPTGAGDEQFF
>15|TRBV9
CASSVVRGVGTEAFF
>13|TRBV18
CASLRTRDSPLHF
>19|TRBV6-2/TRBV6-3
CASSYVPGGGTSGTGEQFF
>13|TRBV6-6
CASSPGDYYEQYF
>11|TRBV5-1
CASSLDYGYTF
>13|TRBV9
CASGWASSGEQYF
>15|TRBV6-5
CASSFGTGSRETQYF
>13|TRBV19
CASKETNNQPQHF
>16|TRBV9
CASRGTVGLGVYGYTF
>13|TRBV30
CAWSVWGNTEAFF